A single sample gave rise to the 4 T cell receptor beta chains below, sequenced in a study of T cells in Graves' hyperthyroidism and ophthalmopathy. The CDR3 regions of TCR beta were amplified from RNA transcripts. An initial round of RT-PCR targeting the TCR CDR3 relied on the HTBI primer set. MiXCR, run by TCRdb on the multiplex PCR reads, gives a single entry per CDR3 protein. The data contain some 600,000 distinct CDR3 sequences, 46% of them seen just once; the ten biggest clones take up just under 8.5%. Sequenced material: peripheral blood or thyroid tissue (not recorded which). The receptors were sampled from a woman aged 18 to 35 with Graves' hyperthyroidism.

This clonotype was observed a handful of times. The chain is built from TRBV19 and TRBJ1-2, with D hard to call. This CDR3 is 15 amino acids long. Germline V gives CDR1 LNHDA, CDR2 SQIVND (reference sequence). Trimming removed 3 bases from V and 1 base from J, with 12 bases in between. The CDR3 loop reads CASSIPPGNNYGYTF. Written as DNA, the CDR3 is TGTGCCAGTAGTATCCCCCCGGGCAATAACTATGGCTACACCTTC. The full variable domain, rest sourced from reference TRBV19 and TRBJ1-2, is DGGITQSPKYLFRKEGQNVTLSCEQNLNHDAMYWYRQDPGQGLRLIYYSQIVNDFQKGDIAEGYSVSREKKESFPLTVTSAQKNPTAFYLCASSIPPGNNYGYTFGSGTRLTVV.

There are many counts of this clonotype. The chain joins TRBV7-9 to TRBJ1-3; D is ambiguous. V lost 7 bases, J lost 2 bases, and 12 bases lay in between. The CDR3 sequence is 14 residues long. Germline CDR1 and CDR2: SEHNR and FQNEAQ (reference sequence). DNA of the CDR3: TGTGCCAGCACCTACAGTTGGACTGGAAACACCATATATTTT. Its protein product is CASTYSWTGNTIYF.

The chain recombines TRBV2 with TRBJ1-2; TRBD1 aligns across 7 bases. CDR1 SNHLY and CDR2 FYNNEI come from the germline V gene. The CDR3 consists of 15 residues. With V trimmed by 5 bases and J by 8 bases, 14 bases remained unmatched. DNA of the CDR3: TGTGCCAGCAGTTTTCTACGTGAGGGGGCAAGGGGCTACACCTTC. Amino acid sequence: CASSFLREGARGYTF.

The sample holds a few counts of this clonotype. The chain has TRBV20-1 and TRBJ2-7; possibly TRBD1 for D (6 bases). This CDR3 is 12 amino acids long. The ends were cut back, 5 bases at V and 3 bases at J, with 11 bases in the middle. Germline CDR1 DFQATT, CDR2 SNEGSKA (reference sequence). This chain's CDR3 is CSAETGDYEQYF. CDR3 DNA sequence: TGCAGTGCTGAGACAGGAGACTACGAGCAGTACTTC.